Shown below are 27 T cell receptor beta chains from a single sample sequenced in a study of T cells in Graves' hyperthyroidism and ophthalmopathy (dated by TCRdb to about 2019). Receptor libraries were prepared by multiplex PCR. Sequencing was carried out with an Illumina HiSeq 2000. Amplification of TCR beta CDR3 regions was carried out from RNA transcripts. The first round of RT-PCR for the TCR CDR3 was performed with the HTBI primer set and the Qiagen OneStep RT-PCR kit. In-frame beta chains were kept once TCRdb had trimmed the public reads at Q25 with fastp and called clones with MiXCR. Duplicate CDR3 protein sequences are folded into a single record with the most common DNA and genes. The sample profile shows approximately 360,000 distinct CDR3 sequences; 15% to 19% of them were found once. The leading ten clones occupy 28% of the sample. The sequenced material came from blood. The receptors stem from a young woman with Graves' hyperthyroidism that later progressed to Graves' ophthalmopathy.

This clonotype was seen only a few times. The chain uses TRBV20-1 and TRBJ1-1; 10 positions agree with TRBD1. V was clipped by 2 bases and J by 3 bases; unmatched bases: 3. This CDR3 has 14 amino acids. Per the germline V gene, CDR1 is DFQATT and CDR2 is SNEGSKA (reference sequence). The CDR3 DNA sequence: TGCAGTGCTAGATCCGGGACAGGGGACACTGAAGCTTTCTTT. Translation: CSARSGTGDTEAFF.

This clonotype was seen repeatedly, ten times or more. This sequence joins TRBV5-1 and TRBJ2-4; TRBD1 agrees at 8 bases. CDR3 length: 14 residues. Germline CDR1 and CDR2: SGHRS and YFSETQ. Trimming at V came to 3 bases and at J to 5 bases, leaving 4 bases not matched to a gene. CDR3 in amino acids: CASSSAGGQNIQYF. The CDR3 region has the DNA TGCGCCAGCAGCTCAGCAGGGGGCCAAAACATTCAGTACTTC.

Ten or more counts support this clonotype. V and J are TRBV2 and TRBJ2-5; unclear D gene. The CDR3 is 14 amino acids. From germline, CDR1 is SNHLY and CDR2 FYNNEI. V shed 7 bases and J shed 4 bases, with 16 bases lying between them. The CDR3 DNA reads as TGTGCCAGCAACGTTGGCCGGCAAGTAGAGACCCAGTACTTC. Residues: CASNVGRQVETQYF.

This clonotype was observed at least ten times. The chain combines TRBV11-2 with TRBJ2-5; TRBD1 is a possible D gene (6 bases). The CDR3 is made up of 14 amino acids. Trimming removed 4 bases at V and 5 bases at J, with 14 bases between. The V gene's germline CDR1 is SGHAT and CDR2 FQNNGV. The DNA of the CDR3 is TGTGCCAGCAGCTCCCAGACAGGCCGGGAGACCCAGTACTTC. This codes for CASSSQTGRETQYF.

This clonotype was detected only once. One end of the junction does not line up with germline, which may come from a read error. The chain combines TRBV5-1 with TRBJ2-1; 7 bases align to TRBD2. CDR3 size: 17 residues. Germline values: CDR1 SGHRS, CDR2 YFSETQ. CDR3 DNA: TGCGCCAGCAGCTTGGTCGGACTAGATCACTCCTACAATGAGCAGTCCTTC. Its protein product is CASSLVGLDHSYNEQSF.

The chain has TRBV25-1 and TRBJ2-7, with 7 nucleotides matching TRBD1. V lost 6 bases and J lost 7; bases outside the gene matches: 15. Germline V gives CDR1 MGHDK, CDR2 SYGVNS. The CDR3 has 15 residues. In DNA, the CDR3 is TGTGCCAGCAGCGAGACAGGGCAATTCTCAGGGGAGCAGTACTTC. Its protein product is CASSETGQFSGEQYF.

This clonotype was seen many times. The chain couples TRBV28 to TRBJ1-5; TRBD1 might be the D (6 bases). Germline lookup yields CDR1 MDHEN and CDR2 SYDVKM. The germline V and J ends were trimmed by 3 bases and 0 bases, with 12 bases remaining between them. CDR3 size: 16 residues. The DNA for the CDR3 is TGTGCCAGCAGTTTGGGGACACCCTATAGCAATCAGCCCCAGCATTTT. This sequence encodes CASSLGTPYSNQPQHF.

As concerns this clonotype: A much bigger clone sits one base away, suggesting this may be a read error. This sequence joins TRBV2 and TRBJ1-4; D may be TRBD1 (5 bases). The CDR3 contains 15 residues. Germline V CDR1 and CDR2: SNHLY, FYNNEI. CDR3 coding DNA: TGTGCCAGCAGTGTGTCTGGGACCGGCAATGGAAAACTGTTTTTT. The encoded protein is CASSVSGTGNGKLFF.

The rearrangement joins TRBV19 to TRBJ2-3, with TRBD2 matching over 7 bases. This CDR3 is 16 amino acids long. V lost 3 bases to trimming and J lost 4 bases; unmatched junction nucleotides: 10. Germline V gene data show CDR1 as LNHDA and CDR2 as SQIVND (reference sequence). This CDR3 reads CASSMGGRGVSDTQYF. The CDR3 coding sequence is TGTGCCAGTAGTATGGGCGGGAGAGGTGTATCAGATACGCAGTATTTT.

This clonotype was observed many times. The chain joins TRBV20-1 to TRBJ1-1; D is ambiguous. This CDR3 contains 14 residues. V was cut by 3 bases and J by 5 bases, with 16 bases left in between. Germline V lookup: CDR1 DFQATT, CDR2 SNEGSKA (reference sequence). The CDR3 region has the DNA TGCAGTGCTAGGGCTGGTGGCAGGTCGACTGAAGCTTTCTTT. This translates into CSARAGGRSTEAFF.

The table lists this clonotype with many counts. The chain employs TRBV28 and TRBJ1-2; no firm D call. Germline V gene lookup returns CDR1 MDHEN and CDR2 SYDVKM. V dropped 6 bases and J dropped 5 bases, with 19 bases sitting between them. The CDR3 consists of 15 residues. The CDR3 sequence is CASSPSASLPYGYTF. The CDR3 DNA sequence: TGTGCCAGCAGCCCTAGTGCCAGTCTCCCGTATGGCTACACCTTC.

The sample holds a few counts of this clonotype. V is TRBV5-5 and J is TRBJ1-5; D uncertain. Germline V lookup: CDR1 SGHKS, CDR2 YYEKEE (reference sequence). Trimming took 2 bases from V and 4 from J, leaving 10 bases between them. This CDR3 is 14 amino acids long. CDR3 residues: CASSLTGLNQPQHF. The CDR3 DNA follows: TGTGCCAGCAGCTTAACCGGACTAAATCAGCCCCAGCATTTT. Based on the CDR3 plus reference TRBV5-5 and TRBJ1-5, the full variable domain is DAGVTQSPTHLIKTRGQQVTLRCSPISGHKSVSWYQQVLGQGPQFIFQYYEKEERGRGNFPDRFSARQFPNYSSELNVNALLLGDSALYLCASSLTGLNQPQHFGDGTRLSIL.

Many counts were recorded for this clonotype. This chain joins TRBV12-3 or TRBV12-4 and TRBJ2-5, with 7 bases matching TRBD1. Losses at the gene ends were 5 bases for V and 3 bases for J; bases not matched to a gene: 9. This CDR3 is 15 amino acids long. CDR3 nucleotides: TGTGCCAGCAGTCGCGACTGGGACAGAGAAGAGACCCAGTACTTC. It is translated as CASSRDWDREETQYF.

The chain uses TRBV27 and TRBJ2-1, with 10 bases lining up with TRBD2. Trimming removed 4 bases from V and 5 bases from J; junction bases left unmatched: 8. CDR3 length: 16 amino acids. Per the germline V gene, CDR1 is MNHEY and CDR2 is SMNVEV (reference sequence). The CDR3 loop is CASSSQRTSGHNEQFF. CDR3 coding DNA: TGTGCCAGCAGTTCCCAAAGGACTAGCGGACACAATGAGCAGTTCTTC.

The sample holds many counts of this clonotype. The chain employs TRBV4-1 and TRBJ1-1; D might be TRBD1 (5 bases). V was clipped by 4 bases and J by 0 bases, with 9 bases between them. The CDR3 is 14 amino acids. Germline V CDR1 and CDR2: MGHRA, YSYEKL. CDR3 sequence reads: CASSRGQLNTEAFF. DNA of the CDR3: TGCGCCAGCAGCCGCGGACAATTGAACACTGAAGCTTTCTTT.

The chain joins TRBV29-1 to TRBJ1-1, with unresolved D. There are 14 residues in the CDR3. Deletions cut 6 bases from V and 3 bases from J, with 17 bases between. Germline CDR1 is SQVTM and CDR2 is ANQGSEA. As DNA, the CDR3 is TGCAGCGTGGGTGGAATAGGGAGGTACACTGAAGCTTTCTTT. This encodes CSVGGIGRYTEAFF.

This clonotype has a count of ten or more. The genes are TRBV20-1 and TRBJ2-6; 7 positions agree with TRBD1. The trim removed 0 bases at V and 0 bases at J, leaving 5 bases unmatched. CDR3 size: 17 residues. Germline loops: CDR1 DFQATT, CDR2 SNEGSKA (reference sequence). For the CDR3, the DNA is TGCAGTGCTAGAGATTGGGACAGTGGCTCTGGGGCCAACGTCCTGACTTTC. Translation: CSARDWDSGSGANVLTF.

This clonotype was detected many times. The J gene is TRBJ1-5, the V gene TRBV6-2 or TRBV6-3, with D possibly being TRBD1 (5 bases). Germline CDR1 and CDR2: MNHEY and SVGEGT. V gave up 7 bases and J gave up 3 bases, with 10 bases separating them. This CDR3 has 13 amino acids. The CDR3: CASTPGLNQPQHF. The DNA of the CDR3 is TGTGCCAGCACCCCAGGGCTCAATCAGCCCCAGCATTTT.

This clonotype was detected ten times or more. The rearrangement uses TRBV12-3 or TRBV12-4 and TRBJ1-3; perhaps TRBD1 as D (5 bases). The V end was cut by 4 bases, the J end by 1 base, with 17 bases between. CDR3 length equals 17 residues. The CDR3, as DNA: TGTGCCAGCAGTTGGGACCGAGGGCTTGCGTCTGGAAACACCATATATTTT. This gives the protein CASSWDRGLASGNTIYF.

There are many counts of this clonotype. The chain is built from TRBV11-2 and TRBJ2-1; 11 bases match TRBD2. The CDR3 spans 19 residues. Germline CDR1 SGHAT, CDR2 FQNNGV. V dropped 5 bases and J dropped 3; count of bases not matched to a gene: 15. DNA for the CDR3: TGTGCCAGCAGCCGCGACCAGACCTTCGGGACTAGCGGCTACAATGAGCAGTTCTTC. It specifies CASSRDQTFGTSGYNEQFF.

Many counts were recorded for this clonotype. V is TRBV7-9 and J is TRBJ2-7; D gene uncertain. The CDR3 sequence is 15 residues long. V was clipped by 1 base and J by 2 bases, with 12 bases between them. Germline V gene data show CDR1 as SEHNR and CDR2 as FQNEAQ (reference sequence). CDR3 bases: TGTGCCAGCAGCTTAGTCGCCTACCAAGCCTACGAGCAGTACTTC. Its translation is CASSLVAYQAYEQYF.

This clonotype was seen ten or more times. The chain is built from TRBV7-3 and TRBJ2-1; 8 bases match TRBD2. The ends lost 1 base at V and 5 bases at J; junction bases unmatched: 7. CDR3 size: 16 residues. From germline, CDR1 is SGHTA and CDR2 FQGTGA. CDR3 sequence: CASSLSGSGNHNEQFF. CDR3 DNA sequence: TGTGCCAGCAGCTTAAGTGGTAGCGGGAACCACAATGAGCAGTTCTTC.

The chain carries TRBV20-1 and TRBJ1-4; no firm D call. Trimming shortened V by 4 bases and J by 3 bases, and 9 bases separated the two germline ends. The CDR3 is 13 residues long. Germline loops: CDR1 DFQATT, CDR2 SNEGSKA (reference sequence). DNA of the CDR3: TGCAGTGCTATAACCGGGGCTAATGAAAAACTGTTTTTT. Its protein is CSAITGANEKLFF.

Ten or more counts support this clonotype. The rearrangement links TRBV20-1 to TRBJ2-2; TRBD1 agrees at 10 bases. Germline V gene lookup returns CDR1 DFQATT and CDR2 SNEGSKA (reference sequence). J gave up 3 bases and V 4 bases, and 8 bases lay outside the gene matches. The CDR3 spans 16 residues. This CDR3 reads CSAKEPGTGDTGELFF. CDR3 nucleotide sequence: TGCAGTGCTAAGGAACCCGGGACAGGGGACACCGGGGAGCTGTTTTTT.

CDR3 protein: CASSYSLTGVQNIQYF. In DNA form, the CDR3 reads TGTGCCAGCAGTTACTCTCTGACAGGGGTTCAAAACATTCAGTACTTC. V gene TRBV6-2 or TRBV6-3 combines with J gene TRBJ2-4, with TRBD1 matching over 8 bases. V dropped 0 bases and J dropped 5; count of bases not matched to a gene: 6. There are 16 residues in the CDR3. Per germline, CDR1 MNHEY and CDR2 SVGEGT.

This clonotype was detected ten times or more. The rearrangement joins TRBV11-2 to TRBJ2-1, with D perhaps matching TRBD2 (6 bases). The CDR3 length is 15 residues. V lost 5 bases and J lost 8, with 19 bases in between. Looked up from germline, CDR1 is SGHAT and CDR2 is FQNNGV. The CDR3, as DNA: TGTGCCAGCAGCGTACTAGCTACCGTTATGTATGAGCAGTTCTTC. Translation gives CASSVLATVMYEQFF.

This clonotype has a count of ten or more. The chain has TRBV27 and TRBJ1-1, with D uncertain. Trimming shortened V by 2 bases and J by 1 base, and 8 bases separated the two germline ends. There are 14 residues in the CDR3. Germline CDR1 and CDR2: MNHEY and SMNVEV (reference sequence). The DNA for the CDR3 is TGTGCCAGCAGTTTAATTGGTGCGAACACTGAAGCTTTCTTT. Protein product: CASSLIGANTEAFF.